Listed here are 16 T cell receptor beta chains from one sample, sequenced in a study of blood T cell repertoires in COVID-19. Produced via immunoSEQ multiplex PCR; TCRdb's table is partial and in-frame only. Of tens of thousands of clones detected, approximately 88% appear once; the ten largest clones hold about 5.2%. Sequencing was done on a sample of peripheral blood. Receptors originate from a man in his fifties or sixties with acute or convalescent COVID-19.

CDR3 sequence: CASSKAEFWGVNTEAFF. The DNA for the CDR3 is TGTGCCAGCAGCAAAGCCGAGTTTTGGGGGGTGAACACTGAAGCTTTCTTT. The rearrangement joins TRBV21-1 to TRBJ1-1. TRBV21-1 is annotated as a pseudogene. The CDR3 runs to 17 residues.

The J gene is TRBJ1-5, the V gene TRBV30, with D possibly matching TRBD1 (5 bases). CDR1 is GTSNPN and CDR2 is SVGIG in the germline V gene (reference sequence). The CDR3 has 14 amino acids. The V end lost 5 bases, the J end lost 0 bases, and 11 bases lay between the germline ends. The CDR3 DNA sequence: TGTGCCTGGGGACGACAGTCTAGCAATCAGCCCCAGCATTTT. Translated: CAWGRQSSNQPQHF.

The genes are TRBV19 and TRBJ1-1, with D unclear. The CDR3 loop spans 15 amino acids. CDR1 and CDR2 (germline): LNHDA, SQIVND (reference sequence). V gave up 0 bases and J gave up 3 bases, with 11 bases separating them. CDR3 loop: CASSIENRKDTEAFF. The CDR3 DNA sequence: TGTGCCAGTAGTATAGAAAACAGAAAGGACACTGAAGCTTTCTTT.

The chain recombines TRBV9 with TRBJ1-6, with D possibly matching TRBD1 (6 bases). Trimming took 0 bases from V and 5 from J, leaving 12 bases between them. The CDR3 runs 16 residues. Germline V gene lookup returns CDR1 SGDLS and CDR2 YYNGEE. CDR3 nucleotide sequence: TGTGCCAGCAGCGTAGCTCCAGGACAGAATAATTCACCCCTCCACTTT. Amino acid sequence: CASSVAPGQNNSPLHF.

The chain's CDR3 is CASSLDSLEPQHF. In DNA, the CDR3 is TGTGCCAGCAGCTTAGACAGCCTTGAGCCCCAGCATTTT. This rearrangement joins TRBV7-2 to TRBJ1-5; unclear D gene. Germline V gives CDR1 SGHTA, CDR2 FQGNSA. With 1 base removed from V and 8 bases from J, the gap between germline ends came to 9 bases. The CDR3 has 13 residues. Full variable domain (rest looked up from reference TRBV7-2 and TRBJ1-5): GAGVSQSPSNKVTEKGKDVELRCDPISGHTALYWYRQSLGQGLEFLIYFQGNSAPDKSGLPSDRFSAERTGGSVSTLTIQRTQQEDSAVYLCASSLDSLEPQHFGDGTRLSIL.

The rearrangement uses TRBV4-3 and TRBJ1-1, with D possibly TRBD1 on 5 matching bases. The CDR3 totals 14 residues. Germline-derived CDR1 and CDR2 are LGHNA and YSLEER. The germline V and J ends were trimmed by 1 base and 8 bases, with 14 bases remaining between them. The CDR3 coding sequence is TGCGCCAGCAGCCAAGCTTTCTCAGGGCGAGAAGCTTTCTTT. It specifies CASSQAFSGREAFF.

The chain couples TRBV12-3 or TRBV12-4 to TRBJ1-1; 8 bases align to TRBD1. With V trimmed by 7 bases and J by 5 bases, 6 bases remained unmatched. The CDR3 contains 13 residues. The CDR3 region is CASKTGGLTEAFF. The DNA for the CDR3 is TGTGCCAGCAAAACAGGGGGTTTAACTGAAGCTTTCTTT.

The rearrangement uses TRBV19 and TRBJ1-1, with 7 bases aligning to TRBD1. J gave up 3 bases and V 8 bases, and 6 bases lay outside the gene matches. Germline CDR1 is LNHDA and CDR2 is SQIVND (reference sequence). This CDR3 is built from 13 residues. The CDR3 DNA follows: TGTGCCAGTTTTCATCAGGGGGACACTGAAGCTTTCTTT. It is translated as CASFHQGDTEAFF.

V usage is TRBV7-8 and J usage is TRBJ1-3; 9 nucleotides line up with TRBD1. CDR3 size: 16 residues. The V and J ends lost 1 base and 4 bases, in that order; junction bases with no gene match: 5. Germline CDR1 and CDR2: SGHVS and FQNEAQ. Written as DNA, the CDR3 is TGTGCCAGCAGCTTAGGGTGGGGGACAGGGGGAAACACCATATATTTT. The encoded protein is CASSLGWGTGGNTIYF.

The chain recombines TRBV11-2 with TRBJ2-1, with 9 bases matching TRBD1. V gave up 5 bases and J gave up 6 bases; unmatched junction bases: 2. This CDR3 is 13 amino acids long. Germline lookup yields CDR1 SGHAT and CDR2 FQNNGV. The CDR3, as DNA: TGTGCCAGCAGCCTGGGACAGGGCAATGAGCAGTTCTTC. This gives the protein CASSLGQGNEQFF.

J is TRBJ2-5 and V is TRBV19, with TRBD2 identical over 7 bases. Germline loops: CDR1 LNHDA, CDR2 SQIVND (reference sequence). The ends lost 6 bases at V and 2 bases at J; junction bases unmatched: 3. This CDR3 spans 13 amino acids. The chain's CDR3 is CASSSSGQETQYF. The CDR3 nucleotides read TGTGCCAGTAGCTCTAGCGGTCAAGAGACCCAGTACTTC.

This chain uses TRBV10-3 with TRBJ1-1, with a weak D call TRBD1 (5 bases). CDR1 and CDR2 (germline): ENHRY, SYGVKD. The germline V and J ends were trimmed by 8 bases and 10 bases, with 11 bases remaining between them. This CDR3 is built from 10 residues. The CDR3 loop reads CAIGLGGAFF. The CDR3 DNA sequence: TGTGCCATCGGGTTGGGGGGAGCTTTCTTT.

This clone was seen a single time. The chain has TRBV6-5 and TRBJ1-2; tentatively, D is TRBD1 (6 bases). This CDR3 is built from 14 residues. The germline V gene encodes CDR1 MNHEY and CDR2 SVGAGI. The germline V and J ends were trimmed by 6 bases and 2 bases, with 13 bases remaining between them. CDR3 DNA sequence: TGTGCCAGCAGGGCCTCAGGGGTAAACTATGGCTACACCTTC. Protein sequence: CASRASGVNYGYTF.

The table lists this clone with a count of one. The chain joins TRBV2 to TRBJ1-5; D may be TRBD1 (6 bases). The germline V and J ends were trimmed by 8 bases and 4 bases, with 18 bases remaining between them. There are 15 residues in the CDR3. Germline CDR1 and CDR2: SNHLY and FYNNEI. The chain's CDR3 is CASVLRGGNNQPQHF. The CDR3 nucleotides read TGTGCCAGCGTACTCAGAGGGGGAAATAATCAGCCCCAGCATTTT.

As concerns this clone: Different DNA sequences within this sample yield the same CDR3. The rearrangement links TRBV5-1 to TRBJ2-1, with D uncertain. V shed 0 bases and J shed 4 bases, with 5 bases lying between them. The CDR3 runs to 13 residues. Germline assignment: CDR1 SGHRS and CDR2 YFSETQ. This CDR3 is CASSLDRYNEQFF. As DNA, the CDR3 is TGCGCCAGCAGCTTGGATCGGTACAATGAGCAGTTCTTC.

The gene calls are TRBV4-3 and TRBJ1-1, with D perhaps TRBD1 (5 bases). Germline V gives CDR1 LGHNA, CDR2 YSLEER. Trimming cost V 0 bases and J 7 bases, with 24 bases left between them. The CDR3 covers 18 residues. Written as DNA, the CDR3 is TGCGCCAGCAGCCAAGAACCTTCTCTTTTAGTAGGGGTCGATGAAGCTTTCTTT. As protein: CASSQEPSLLVGVDEAFF.